A single sample is the source of the 31 T cell receptor beta chains below, sequenced in a study of blood T cell repertoires in COVID-19. Repertoires were generated with immunoSEQ multiplex PCR, while TCRdb's copy carries only in-frame clones and drops some. The sample lists 60,000 to 80,000 clones, roughly 83% occurring once. Sequenced material: peripheral blood. The receptors derive from a man in his fifties with active COVID-19.

V usage is TRBV18 and J usage is TRBJ2-7, with a weak D call TRBD1 (5 bases). CDR1 and CDR2 (germline): KGHSH, LQKENI. The length of the CDR3 is 13 residues. Trimming pared 3 bases from V and 1 base from J, leaving 7 bases between. The CDR3 coding sequence is TGTGCCAGCTCACCTAGACAGTCCTACGAGCAGTACTTC. This encodes CASSPRQSYEQYF.

The chain links TRBV6-5 to TRBJ1-2, with D perhaps TRBD1 (6 bases). The CDR3 spans 14 residues. V was cut by 5 bases and J by 0 bases, with 10 bases left in between. CDR1 MNHEY and CDR2 SVGAGI come from the germline V gene. The CDR3: CASSPGTPNYGYTF. The CDR3 nucleotides read TGTGCCAGCAGTCCCGGGACACCTAACTATGGCTACACCTTC.

The V and J genes are TRBV3-1 (or the pseudogene TRBV3-2) and TRBJ2-3, with 13 bases fitting TRBD2. V gave up 4 bases and J gave up 6 bases; unmatched junction bases: 7. Germline V gene lookup returns CDR1 LGHDT and CDR2 YNNKEL (reference sequence). The CDR3 totals 16 residues. The CDR3 loop reads CASSPGLAGVSDTQYF. The CDR3 bases are TGTGCCAGCAGCCCTGGACTAGCGGGGGTATCGGATACGCAGTATTTT.

The chain employs TRBV29-1 and TRBJ1-2; D not certain. Trimming pared 7 bases from V and 1 base from J, leaving 7 bases between. This CDR3 contains 11 residues. Looked up from germline, CDR1 is SQVTM and CDR2 is ANQGSEA. This CDR3 reads CSAGVNYGYTF. The DNA of the CDR3 is TGCAGCGCCGGGGTTAACTATGGCTACACCTTC.

The chain recombines TRBV2 with TRBJ1-2; D gene ambiguous. V shed 8 bases and J shed 0 bases, with 10 bases lying between them. The CDR3 is 13 amino acids. Germline V gene lookup returns CDR1 SNHLY and CDR2 FYNNEI. The CDR3 region is CASERNPNYGYTF. The DNA of the CDR3 is TGTGCCAGCGAGCGGAATCCTAACTATGGCTACACCTTC. Filled out from reference TRBV2 and TRBJ1-2, the complete variable domain reads EPEVTQTPSHQVTQMGQEVILRCVPISNHLYFYWYRQILGQKVEFLVSFYNNEISEKSEIFDDQFSVERPDGSNFTLKIRSTKLEDSAMYFCASERNPNYGYTFGSGTRLTVV.

The chain combines TRBV5-4 with TRBJ2-5; TRBD2 matches at 9 bases. V lost 4 bases, J lost 4 bases, and 5 bases stayed unmatched. The CDR3 extends over 14 amino acids. Germline CDR1 is SGHNT and CDR2 is YYREEE (reference sequence). The CDR3 loop is CASSTPLAGETQYF. The CDR3 DNA sequence: TGTGCCAGCAGCACCCCACTAGCGGGAGAGACCCAGTACTTC.

Concerning this clone itself: This specimen includes other DNA sequences encoding the same CDR3. CDR3 DNA: TGTGCCAGCAGTTACGGGGCAGATGGCTACACCTTC. Translating gives CASSYGADGYTF. This chain connects TRBV6-5 to TRBJ1-2; D might be TRBD1 (5 bases). There are 12 residues in the CDR3. Per the germline V gene, CDR1 is MNHEY and CDR2 is SVGAGI. V lost 2 bases to trimming and J lost 6 bases, with 7 bases between them.

The rearrangement joins TRBV30 to TRBJ1-6; TRBD1 matches at 7 bases. CDR1 is GTSNPN and CDR2 is SVGIG in the germline V gene (reference sequence). J lost 0 bases, V lost 3 bases, and 8 bases had no gene match. The CDR3 has 17 residues. CDR3 residues: CAWSADRSSSYNSPLHF. Here the CDR3 DNA reads TGTGCCTGGAGCGCGGACAGGTCGAGCTCCTATAATTCACCCCTCCACTTT.

This clone was observed a handful of times. V gene TRBV10-3 combines with J gene TRBJ1-1, with D unresolved. Germline V gene sequence: CDR1 ENHRY, CDR2 SYGVKD. Trimming removed 0 bases from V and 6 bases from J, with 11 bases in between. The CDR3 consists of 14 residues. In DNA form, the CDR3 reads TGTGCCATCAGTGAGTCGAGAGACATACCTGAAGCTTTCTTT. It yields the protein CAISESRDIPEAFF.

V is TRBV24-1 and J is TRBJ2-3; 9 bases align to TRBD1. Germline assignment: CDR1 KGHDR and CDR2 SFDVKD. This CDR3 is built from 15 residues. V lost 4 bases and J lost 7; bases outside the gene matches: 8. DNA of the CDR3: TGTGCCACCAGTGACCCGGGACAGGGCGGGTATACGCAGTATTTT. Amino acids: CATSDPGQGGYTQYF.

This chain uses TRBV7-2 with TRBJ1-1; 8 bases fit TRBD1. Germline CDR1 is SGHTA and CDR2 is FQGNSA. V dropped 5 bases and J dropped 4; count of bases not matched to a gene: 3. This CDR3 comprises 13 residues. The CDR3 sequence: CASSVTGGTEAFF. The CDR3 DNA reads TGTGCCAGCAGCGTAACAGGGGGCACTGAAGCTTTCTTT.

The rearrangement links TRBV7-2 to TRBJ2-1; 12 bases line up with TRBD2. Germline assignment: CDR1 SGHTA and CDR2 FQGNSA. The CDR3 runs to 19 residues. J gave up 7 bases and V 5 bases, and 18 bases lay outside the gene matches. CDR3 protein: CASSPRNPASGGAINEQFF. CDR3 DNA sequence: TGTGCCAGCAGCCCAAGGAACCCCGCTAGCGGGGGGGCAATAAATGAGCAGTTCTTC. Supplemented by reference TRBV7-2 and TRBJ2-1, the full variable domain reads GAGVSQSPSNKVTEKGKDVELRCDPISGHTALYWYRQSLGQGLEFLIYFQGNSAPDKSGLPSDRFSAERTGGSVSTLTIQRTQQEDSAVYLCASSPRNPASGGAINEQFFGPGTRLTVL.

The J gene is TRBJ2-7, the V gene TRBV7-9, with a tentative D call TRBD1 (6 bases). Trimming stripped 5 bases from V and 5 bases from J, with 19 bases between. Germline V gives CDR1 SEHNR, CDR2 FQNEAQ (reference sequence). This CDR3 has 15 residues. CDR3 loop: CASSQKMGAPDEQYF. The CDR3 coding sequence is TGTGCCAGCAGCCAAAAGATGGGGGCACCTGACGAGCAGTACTTC.

This chain links TRBV4-1 with TRBJ2-7, with D possibly matching TRBD2 (6 bases). The germline gives CDR1 MGHRA, CDR2 YSYEKL. Trimming took 3 bases from V and 6 from J, leaving 15 bases between them. The CDR3 runs to 14 residues. The chain's CDR3 is CASSQRDSGLEQYF. The CDR3 region has the DNA TGCGCCAGCAGCCAGCGGGATTCGGGCCTCGAGCAGTACTTC.

This sequence joins TRBV6-5 and TRBJ1-4; D gene ambiguous. The germline CDR1 and CDR2 sequences are MNHEY and SVGAGI. With 4 bases removed from V and 1 base from J, the gap between germline ends came to 7 bases. CDR3 length: 14 amino acids. CDR3 residues: CASSLSETNEKLFF. CDR3 DNA: TGTGCCAGCAGTTTGAGCGAAACTAATGAAAAACTGTTTTTT.

The V and J genes are TRBV5-5 and TRBJ1-2, with D maybe TRBD1 (5 bases). From germline, CDR1 is SGHKS and CDR2 YYEKEE (reference sequence). Trimming shortened V by 5 bases and J by 6 bases, and 14 bases separated the two germline ends. The CDR3 runs to 13 residues. The CDR3 protein is CASSTGTGDGYTF. For the CDR3, the DNA is TGTGCCAGCAGTACCGGGACGGGAGATGGCTACACCTTC.

The chain carries TRBV6-6 and TRBJ1-2, with 7 bases fitting TRBD1. This CDR3 spans 13 amino acids. CDR1 and CDR2 from the germline V gene are MNHNY and SVGAGI (reference sequence). Germline trimming cut 5 bases from V and 8 bases from J; bases unmatched to any gene: 8. The CDR3 spells CASSADRLYGYTF. The CDR3 DNA reads as TGTGCCAGCAGTGCGGACAGGCTGTACGGCTACACCTTC.

CDR3 region: CASRLTGGGETQYF. The CDR3 DNA sequence: TGTGCCAGCAGACTGACAGGGGGCGGAGAGACCCAGTACTTC. The chain has TRBV2 and TRBJ2-5; the match to TRBD1 covers 10 bases. Germline assignment: CDR1 SNHLY and CDR2 FYNNEI. J gave up 4 bases and V 6 bases, and 5 bases lay outside the gene matches. CDR3 length: 14 amino acids.

The chain has TRBV7-2 and TRBJ1-6; D call uncertain. Germline V gene sequence: CDR1 SGHTA, CDR2 FQGNSA. The CDR3 has 14 amino acids. V was trimmed by 2 bases and J by 4 bases, leaving 6 bases between them. The CDR3, as DNA: TGTGCCAGCAGCTTACGGAGATATAATTCACCCCTCCACTTT. Protein: CASSLRRYNSPLHF.

This clone has only one observation. The rearrangement links TRBV21-1 to TRBJ2-5; TRBD2, as called in the table, went unchecked against the DNA. TRBV21-1 is a recognized pseudogene. The CDR3 sequence is 14 residues long. CDR3 loop: CASSTERDGETQYF. DNA for the CDR3: TGTGCCAGCAGCACAGAGCGGGACGGGGAGACCCAGTACTTC.

The chain couples TRBV14 to TRBJ2-7; 9 bases line up with TRBD1. Looked up from germline, CDR1 is SGHDN and CDR2 is FVKESK. V was pared by 3 bases and J by 3 bases, with 6 bases of the junction left unmatched. The CDR3 covers 15 residues. The CDR3 protein is CASSQGTGSSYEQYF. CDR3 nucleotide sequence: TGTGCCAGCAGCCAGGGGACAGGGTCCAGCTACGAGCAGTACTTC.

This clone has only a few counts. The J gene is TRBJ2-2, the V gene TRBV27; 11 bases agree with TRBD2. The ends lost 7 bases at V and 4 bases at J; junction bases unmatched: 5. The CDR3 has 15 residues. The germline CDR1 and CDR2 sequences are MNHEY and SMNVEV (reference sequence). The CDR3 DNA sequence: TGTGCCAGCACCTTAGCGGGAGGGTTCACCGGGGAGCTGTTTTTT. Amino acids: CASTLAGGFTGELFF.

The chain combines TRBV9 with TRBJ2-7, with 7 bases identical to TRBD2. The CDR3 extends over 12 amino acids. The V and J ends lost 2 bases and 7 bases, in that order; junction bases with no gene match: 3. Germline CDR1 is SGDLS and CDR2 is YYNGEE. CDR3 nucleotide sequence: TGTGCCAGCAGCGTGAGCGGGAAGGAGCAGTACTTC. Translated, it gives CASSVSGKEQYF.

The CDR3 spells CASSVDRFGGYTF. As DNA, the CDR3 is TGTGCCAGCAGCGTGGACAGGTTCGGTGGCTACACCTTC. The chain couples TRBV6-5 to TRBJ1-2, with 7 bases lining up with TRBD1. The CDR3 is 13 amino acids. V trimming: 6 bases; J trimming: 7 bases; junction bases outside the gene matches: 8. Germline-derived CDR1 and CDR2 are MNHEY and SVGAGI.

This chain uses TRBV4-1 with TRBJ2-7; a weak D match, TRBD1 (6 bases). V shed 3 bases and J shed 1 base, with 10 bases lying between them. The CDR3 totals 14 residues. The germline V gene has CDR1 MGHRA and CDR2 YSYEKL. CDR3 region: CASSHRDISYEQYF. CDR3 DNA: TGCGCCAGCAGCCACCGGGACATTTCCTACGAGCAGTACTTC.

The chain combines TRBV5-4 with TRBJ2-3; D uncertain. CDR3 length equals 14 residues. The V gene lost 2 bases and the J gene lost 7 bases, with 14 bases spanning the gap. Germline CDR1 reads SGHNT; CDR2 reads YYREEE (reference sequence). The CDR3 sequence: CASSFGSGPNTQYF. In nucleotides, the CDR3 is TGTGCCAGCAGCTTTGGGTCAGGCCCAAATACGCAGTATTTT.

This chain connects TRBV27 to TRBJ2-1; a possible D gene is TRBD2 (5 bases). Germline CDR1 is MNHEY and CDR2 is SMNVEV (reference sequence). The CDR3 totals 15 residues. Trimming stripped 5 bases from V and 4 bases from J, with 15 bases between. For the CDR3, the DNA is TGTGCCAGCAGTCCATACCAGAGCGGATACAATGAGCAGTTCTTC. This sequence encodes CASSPYQSGYNEQFF.

V and J are TRBV6-6 and TRBJ2-7; 12 bases fit TRBD2. Germline lookup yields CDR1 MNHNY and CDR2 SVGAGI (reference sequence). This CDR3 spans 16 amino acids. With 2 bases clipped from V and 6 bases from J, the junction kept 8 bases outside the gene matches. The CDR3 sequence: CASSYGLTSGSGEQYF. Here the CDR3 DNA reads TGTGCCAGCAGTTACGGGCTGACTAGCGGGAGCGGCGAGCAGTACTTC.

This clone rates as medium-sized. Other DNA sequences from this sample encode an identical CDR3 as well. V is TRBV7-9 and J is TRBJ2-7, with D possibly matching TRBD1 (6 bases). In germline, CDR1 is SEHNR, CDR2 FQNEAQ (reference sequence). The CDR3 has 13 residues. V was shortened by 4 bases and J by 4 bases, with 11 bases between the two germline ends. CDR3 region: CASSSGTPYEQYF. CDR3 coding DNA: TGTGCCAGCAGCTCCGGGACACCTTACGAGCAGTACTTC.

The chain carries TRBV10-1 and TRBJ2-1; D is perhaps TRBD1 (6 bases). The CDR3 extends over 12 amino acids. In germline, CDR1 is WNHNN, CDR2 SYGVQD (reference sequence). Trimming took off 8 bases at V and 4 bases at J, with 9 bases between the two ends. The CDR3 here is CASRTEYNEQFF. In DNA form, the CDR3 reads TGCGCCAGCCGGACAGAGTACAATGAGCAGTTCTTC.

This clone was recorded once. The chain has TRBV7-2 and TRBJ2-7; 9 bases align to TRBD1. CDR3 length: 13 residues. Trimming removed 5 bases from V and 5 bases from J; junction bases left unmatched: 4. Germline CDR1 SGHTA, CDR2 FQGNSA. CDR3 sequence: CASSRDREDEQYF. As DNA, the CDR3 is TGTGCCAGCAGCAGGGACAGGGAGGACGAGCAGTACTTC.